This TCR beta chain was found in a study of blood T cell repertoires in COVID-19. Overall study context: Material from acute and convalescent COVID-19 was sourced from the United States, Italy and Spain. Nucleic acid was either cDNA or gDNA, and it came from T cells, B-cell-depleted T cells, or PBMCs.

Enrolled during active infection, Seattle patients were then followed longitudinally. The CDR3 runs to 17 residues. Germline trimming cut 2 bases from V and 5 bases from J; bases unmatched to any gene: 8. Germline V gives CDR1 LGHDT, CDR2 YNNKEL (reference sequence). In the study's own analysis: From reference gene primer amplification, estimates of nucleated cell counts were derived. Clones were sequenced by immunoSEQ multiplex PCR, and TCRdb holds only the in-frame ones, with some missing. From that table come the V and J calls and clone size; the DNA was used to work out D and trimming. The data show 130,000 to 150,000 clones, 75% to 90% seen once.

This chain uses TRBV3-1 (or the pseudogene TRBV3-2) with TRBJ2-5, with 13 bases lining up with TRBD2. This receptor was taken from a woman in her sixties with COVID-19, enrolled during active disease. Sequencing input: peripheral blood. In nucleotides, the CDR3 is TGTGCCAGCAGCCAAAGGACGACTAGCGGGGGGATTGAGACCCAGTACTTC. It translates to CASSQRTTSGGIETQYF.